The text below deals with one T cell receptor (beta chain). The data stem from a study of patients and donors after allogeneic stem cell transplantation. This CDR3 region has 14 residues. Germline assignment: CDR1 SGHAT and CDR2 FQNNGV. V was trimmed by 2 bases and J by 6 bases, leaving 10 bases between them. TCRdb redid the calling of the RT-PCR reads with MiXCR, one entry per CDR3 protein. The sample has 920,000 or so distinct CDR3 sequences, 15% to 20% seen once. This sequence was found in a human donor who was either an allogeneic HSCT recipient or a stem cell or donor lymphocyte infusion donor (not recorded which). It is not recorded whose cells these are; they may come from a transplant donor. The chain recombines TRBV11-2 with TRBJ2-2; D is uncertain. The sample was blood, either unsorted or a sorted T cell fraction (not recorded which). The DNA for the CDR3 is TGTGCCAGCAGCTTAAGAGGCCCCGCCGGGGAGCTGTTTTTT. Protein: CASSLRGPAGELFF.